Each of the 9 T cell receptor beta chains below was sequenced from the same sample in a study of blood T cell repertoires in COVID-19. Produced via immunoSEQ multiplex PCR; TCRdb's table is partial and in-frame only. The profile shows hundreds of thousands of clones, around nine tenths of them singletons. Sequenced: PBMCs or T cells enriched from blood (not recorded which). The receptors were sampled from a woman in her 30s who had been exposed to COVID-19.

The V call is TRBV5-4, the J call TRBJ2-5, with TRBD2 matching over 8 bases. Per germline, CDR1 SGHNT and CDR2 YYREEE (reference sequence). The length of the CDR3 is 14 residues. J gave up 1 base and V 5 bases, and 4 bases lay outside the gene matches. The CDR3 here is CASRPGGAQETQYF. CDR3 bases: TGTGCCAGCAGACCGGGGGGGGCCCAAGAGACCCAGTACTTC.

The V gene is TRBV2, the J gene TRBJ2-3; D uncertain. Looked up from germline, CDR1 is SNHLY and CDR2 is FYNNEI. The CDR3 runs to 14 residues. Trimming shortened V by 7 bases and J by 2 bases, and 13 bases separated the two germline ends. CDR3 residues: CASILTPHTDTQYF. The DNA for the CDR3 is TGTGCCAGCATCCTGACTCCACACACAGATACGCAGTATTTT.

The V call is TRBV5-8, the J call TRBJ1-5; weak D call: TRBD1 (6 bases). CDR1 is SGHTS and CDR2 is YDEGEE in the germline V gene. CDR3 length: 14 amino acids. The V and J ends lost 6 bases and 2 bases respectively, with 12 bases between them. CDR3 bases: TGTGCCAGCACCTACGGGGGGCGCAATCAGCCCCAGCATTTT. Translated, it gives CASTYGGRNQPQHF. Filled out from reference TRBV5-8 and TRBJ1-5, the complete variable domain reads EAGVTQSPTHLIKTRGQQATLRCSPISGHTSVYWYQQALGLGLQFLLWYDEGEERNRGNFPPRFSGRQFPNYSSELNVNALELEDSALYLCASTYGGRNQPQHFGDGTRLSIL.

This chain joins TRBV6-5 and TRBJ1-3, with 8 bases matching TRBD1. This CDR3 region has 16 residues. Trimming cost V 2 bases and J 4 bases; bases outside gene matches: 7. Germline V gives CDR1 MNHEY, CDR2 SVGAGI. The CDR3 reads CASSYPSGGIGNTIYF. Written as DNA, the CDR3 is TGTGCCAGCAGTTACCCGTCAGGGGGCATAGGAAACACCATATATTTT.

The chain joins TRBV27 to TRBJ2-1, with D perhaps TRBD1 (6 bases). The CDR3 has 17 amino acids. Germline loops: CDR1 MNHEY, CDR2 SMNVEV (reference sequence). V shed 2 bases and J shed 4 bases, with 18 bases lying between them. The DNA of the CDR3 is TGTGCCAGCAGTTTACGCACAGGGCCTAATGGGTACAATGAGCAGTTCTTC. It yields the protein CASSLRTGPNGYNEQFF.

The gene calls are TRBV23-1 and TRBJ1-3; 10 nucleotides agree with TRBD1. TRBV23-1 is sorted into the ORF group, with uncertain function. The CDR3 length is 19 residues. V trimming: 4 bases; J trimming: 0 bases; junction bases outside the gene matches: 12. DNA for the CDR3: TGCGCCAGCAGTCGACGGGACAGGGGCGCTCTGGCCTCTGGAAACACCATATATTTT. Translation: CASSRRDRGALASGNTIYF.

Written as DNA, the CDR3 is TGTGCCAGCAGCTTATCAGGAGAGGCGGGGACCCAGTACTTC. Residues: CASSLSGEAGTQYF. The genes are TRBV7-2 and TRBJ2-5, with a tentative D call TRBD2 (5 bases). V lost 2 bases and J 7 bases, leaving 14 bases between the germline ends. Germline V gene data show CDR1 as SGHTA and CDR2 as FQGNSA. The CDR3 is 14 residues long.

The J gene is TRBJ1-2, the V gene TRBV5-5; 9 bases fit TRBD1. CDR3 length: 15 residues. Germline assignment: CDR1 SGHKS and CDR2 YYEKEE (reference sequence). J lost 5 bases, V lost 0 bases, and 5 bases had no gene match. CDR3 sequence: CASSLDRGPLYGYTF. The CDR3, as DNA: TGTGCCAGCAGCTTGGACAGGGGGCCCCTTTATGGCTACACCTTC. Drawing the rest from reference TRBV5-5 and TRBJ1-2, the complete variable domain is DAGVTQSPTHLIKTRGQQVTLRCSPISGHKSVSWYQQVLGQGPQFIFQYYEKEERGRGNFPDRFSARQFPNYSSELNVNALLLGDSALYLCASSLDRGPLYGYTFGSGTRLTVV.

CDR3 sequence (DNA): TGTGCCAGCAGTTTAAATTACGCGGGACTCACTTGGAACACCGGGGAGCTGTTTTTT. Translating it yields CASSLNYAGLTWNTGELFF. V usage is TRBV27 and J usage is TRBJ2-2; possible D gene TRBD2, 6 bases. The CDR3 runs to 19 residues. Trimming took 2 bases from V and 1 from J, leaving 20 bases between them. Germline-derived CDR1 and CDR2 are MNHEY and SMNVEV (reference sequence).